This entry lists 25 T cell receptor beta chains sequenced from one sample in a study of PD-1 blockade in classical Hodgkin lymphoma (TCRdb year 2020). The label giving this sample's time point can be read as: cycle 4 day 1 (C4D1), after six to seven weeks of nivolumab. Relapse after autologous stem cell transplantation had occurred in all trial patients, and cohorts A, B and C were distinguished by prior brentuximab vedotin exposure. Magnetic negative selection with a Miltenyi CD4+ T cell isolation kit was used to purify CD4+ T cells from thawed PBMCs. The library was built by means of the immunoSEQ multiplex PCR assay. Not all clones reach the TCRdb copy of this immuneACCESS table, which keeps in-frame sequences only. Checked studies attribute under half of the gap to unresolved V genes and leave the rest unexplained. The table for this sample lists fewer than 20,000 clones; about three quarters of them were counted only once. The ten top clones hold 1.5% to 2% of the sample.

Sequencing was performed on CD4+ T cells from blood, taken before the fourth cycle of nivolumab. The source is a human donor with classical Hodgkin lymphoma.

J is TRBJ2-7 and V is TRBV11-1; the match to TRBD2 covers 8 bases. Looked up from germline, CDR1 is SGHAT and CDR2 is FQDESV (reference sequence). V dropped 5 bases and J dropped 6; count of bases not matched to a gene: 9. CDR3 size: 14 residues. This CDR3 is CASSPEGTRSEQYF. CDR3 DNA: TGTGCCAGCAGCCCCGAAGGGACTAGATCCGAGCAGTACTTC.

This clone came up once. The chain employs TRBV27 and TRBJ1-2; weak D call: TRBD1 (6 bases). The germline V and J ends were trimmed by 3 bases and 2 bases, with 7 bases remaining between them. The germline gives CDR1 MNHEY, CDR2 SMNVEV (reference sequence). This CDR3 is built from 13 residues. CDR3 sequence reads: CASSFTGNYGYTF. The CDR3 DNA reads as TGTGCCAGCAGTTTCACAGGGAACTATGGCTACACCTTC.

In this sample, this clone turned up a few times. The chain recombines TRBV5-8 with TRBJ2-1; TRBD2 matches 14 bases. Germline loops: CDR1 SGHTS, CDR2 YDEGEE. V shed 4 bases, J shed 7 bases, and the junction held 4 bases outside the gene matches. This CDR3 is built from 15 residues. CDR3 in amino acids: CASSTGLAGDNEQFF. As DNA, the CDR3 is TGTGCCAGCAGCACGGGACTAGCGGGAGATAATGAGCAGTTCTTC.

The chain links TRBV9 to TRBJ2-2, with D perhaps given as TRBD1 or TRBD2 (5 bases each). Per germline, CDR1 SGDLS and CDR2 YYNGEE. This CDR3 has 19 residues. V lost 3 bases and J 5 bases, leaving 26 bases between the germline ends. CDR3 DNA sequence: TGTGCCAGCAGCGGGCCCCCCGGGGCCGGCCGAATTAGTACCGGGGAGCTGTTTTTT. Translated: CASSGPPGAGRISTGELFF.

The V call is TRBV7-8, the J call TRBJ1-4; 7 nucleotides line up with TRBD1. V was clipped by 1 base and J by 4 bases; unmatched bases: 12. The CDR3 loop spans 18 amino acids. CDR1 SGHVS and CDR2 FQNEAQ come from the germline V gene. The CDR3 DNA sequence: TGTGCCAGCAGCTTAGGAACGCAGGGGGGTCAGGGTAATGAAAAACTGTTTTTT. It codes for CASSLGTQGGQGNEKLFF. Looking up the rest from reference TRBV7-8 and TRBJ1-4 gives the full variable domain: GAGVSQSPRYKVAKRGQDVALRCDPISGHVSLFWYQQALGQGPEFLTYFQNEAQLDKSGLPSDRFFAERPEGSVSTLKIQRTQQEDSAVYLCASSLGTQGGQGNEKLFFGSGTQLSVL.

The CDR3 bases are TGTGCCAGCTCACCACCGGGACTAGCGGGAGGGGATGAGCAGTTCTTC. Protein product: CASSPPGLAGGDEQFF. The chain links TRBV18 to TRBJ2-1; 16 nucleotides match TRBD2. V dropped 0 bases and J dropped 8; count of bases not matched to a gene: 1. The germline V gene has CDR1 KGHSH and CDR2 LQKENI. The CDR3 runs 16 residues.

V gene TRBV11-2 combines with J gene TRBJ1-2, with TRBD1 matching 7 bases. J gave up 2 bases and V 4 bases, and 7 bases lay outside the gene matches. CDR1 SGHAT and CDR2 FQNNGV come from the germline V gene. This CDR3 contains 15 residues. Here the CDR3 reads CASSSMTGWNYGYTF. The CDR3 bases are TGTGCCAGCAGCTCAATGACAGGGTGGAACTATGGCTACACCTTC.

The V and J genes are TRBV10-3 and TRBJ2-3; D uncertain. CDR1 and CDR2 (germline): ENHRY, SYGVKD. This CDR3 region has 12 residues. The germline V and J ends were trimmed by 5 bases and 4 bases, with 7 bases remaining between them. The CDR3 here is CAISPDADTQYF. For the CDR3, the DNA is TGTGCCATCAGTCCGGATGCAGATACGCAGTATTTT.

J is TRBJ2-2 and V is TRBV5-1; 10 bases map to TRBD1. This CDR3 is built from 17 residues. Losses at the gene ends were 4 bases for V and 1 base for J; bases not matched to a gene: 7. Looked up from germline, CDR1 is SGHRS and CDR2 is YFSETQ. CDR3 sequence reads: CASSDPRDRGNTGELFF. For the CDR3, the DNA is TGCGCCAGCAGCGATCCGAGGGACAGGGGGAACACCGGGGAGCTGTTTTTT.

The CDR3, as DNA: TGTGCCAGCAGCTCCCCCTCTCGGGACTCCAATGGCTACACCTTC. As protein: CASSSPSRDSNGYTF. V usage is TRBV27 and J usage is TRBJ1-2; a possible D gene is TRBD1 (5 bases). V dropped 6 bases and J dropped 6 bases, with 20 bases sitting between them. Looked up from germline, CDR1 is MNHEY and CDR2 is SMNVEV (reference sequence). There are 15 residues in the CDR3.

The rearrangement links TRBV7-9 to TRBJ2-2, with TRBD1 identical over 10 bases. J lost 7 bases, V lost 5 bases, and 7 bases had no gene match. Germline CDR1 SEHNR, CDR2 FQNEAQ (reference sequence). CDR3 length: 15 amino acids. CDR3 amino acids: CASSDRQGAVGELFF. The DNA of the CDR3 is TGTGCCAGCAGCGACAGACAGGGGGCAGTCGGGGAGCTGTTTTTT.

This chain connects TRBV13 to TRBJ2-7, with TRBD1 identical over 7 bases. The V segment lost 5 bases and the J segment 0 bases; nucleotides outside the gene matches: 16. The CDR3 sequence is 18 residues long. CDR1 is PRHDT and CDR2 is FYEKMQ in the germline V gene (reference sequence). The CDR3 here is CASSHNKGGRGISYEQYF. The CDR3 DNA follows: TGTGCCAGCAGCCATAACAAAGGGGGCAGGGGGATCTCCTACGAGCAGTACTTC.

The chain joins TRBV2 to TRBJ2-7; D is undetermined. With 2 bases removed from V and 1 base from J, the gap between germline ends came to 9 bases. CDR1 is SNHLY, CDR2 FYNNEI, per germline. CDR3 length equals 14 residues. CDR3 protein: CASSESSTSYEQYF. Here the CDR3 DNA reads TGTGCCAGCAGTGAAAGTTCCACATCCTACGAGCAGTACTTC.

The gene calls are TRBV13 and TRBJ2-7, with 7 bases fitting TRBD1. The CDR3 loop spans 14 amino acids. Trimming removed 6 bases from V and 1 base from J; junction bases left unmatched: 6. From germline, CDR1 is PRHDT and CDR2 FYEKMQ (reference sequence). The CDR3: CASSLTGISYEQYF. DNA for the CDR3: TGTGCCAGCAGTCTGACAGGGATTTCCTACGAGCAGTACTTC.

The genes are TRBV30 and TRBJ2-4, with 10 nucleotides matching TRBD1. There are 15 residues in the CDR3. CDR1 and CDR2 from the germline V gene are GTSNPN and SVGIG (reference sequence). Unmatched junction bases numbered 7, after V lost 6 bases and J lost 2 bases. The CDR3 region has the DNA TGTGCCTGCCAGAGGGACAGGGGATCCAAAAACATTCAGTACTTC. Amino acids: CACQRDRGSKNIQYF.

CDR3 residues: CASSADSPGEKLFF. CDR3 DNA sequence: TGCGCCAGCAGCGCGGACAGTCCCGGTGAAAAACTGTTTTTT. This chain joins TRBV5-1 and TRBJ1-4; perhaps TRBD1 as D (6 bases). The germline V gene has CDR1 SGHRS and CDR2 YFSETQ. Between the trimmed V and J ends, which lost 4 bases and 7 bases, there was a span of 14 bases. The CDR3 is 14 residues long. Full variable domain (outside the CDR3, taken from reference TRBV5-1 and TRBJ1-4): KAGVTQTPRYLIKTRGQQVTLSCSPISGHRSVSWYQQTPGQGLQFLFEYFSETQRNKGNFPGRFSGRQFSNSRSEMNVSTLELGDSALYLCASSADSPGEKLFFGSGTQLSVL.

The V gene is TRBV5-1, the J gene TRBJ1-1; the match to TRBD1 covers 7 bases. The CDR3 totals 14 residues. With 3 bases clipped from V and 2 bases from J, the junction kept 4 bases outside the gene matches. Germline V gene lookup returns CDR1 SGHRS and CDR2 YFSETQ. The CDR3 DNA follows: TGCGCCAGCAGCTCGAGGGACAGAAACACTGAAGCTTTCTTT. Protein: CASSSRDRNTEAFF.

The gene calls are TRBV5-1 and TRBJ2-1; D unresolved. Trimming removed 0 bases from V and 8 bases from J, with 6 bases in between. Germline assignment: CDR1 SGHRS and CDR2 YFSETQ. The CDR3 is 12 residues long. CDR3 loop: CASSLGAHEQFF. Written as DNA, the CDR3 is TGCGCCAGCAGCTTGGGGGCCCATGAGCAGTTCTTC.

This clone was observed a handful of times. The chain links TRBV7-9 to TRBJ2-2, with D unclear. Looked up from germline, CDR1 is SEHNR and CDR2 is FQNEAQ (reference sequence). Trimming removed 1 base at V and 4 bases at J, with 7 bases between. The CDR3 extends over 14 amino acids. The DNA of the CDR3 is TGTGCCAGCAGCTTAGGGGGTAGCACCGGGGAGCTGTTTTTT. It translates to CASSLGGSTGELFF. Full variable domain (outside the CDR3, taken from reference TRBV7-9 and TRBJ2-2): DTGVSQNPRHKITKRGQNVTFRCDPISEHNRLYWYRQTLGQGPEFLTYFQNEAQLEKSRLLSDRFSAERPKGSFSTLEIQRTEQGDSAMYLCASSLGGSTGELFFGEGSRLTVL.

This chain uses TRBV9 with TRBJ1-4; D uncertain. The germline V and J ends were trimmed by 0 bases and 4 bases, with 13 bases remaining between them. This CDR3 region has 16 residues. Germline assignment: CDR1 SGDLS and CDR2 YYNGEE. The CDR3, as DNA: TGTGCCAGCAGCGTAGGACTAGCGGGTCATAATGAAAAACTGTTTTTT. As protein: CASSVGLAGHNEKLFF.

The CDR3 DNA follows: TGTGCCAGCTCACCACCGGCGCCCCGGGCCAAAAACATTCAGTACTTC. Its protein product is CASSPPAPRAKNIQYF. The genes are TRBV18 and TRBJ2-4; no definite D call. The germline V and J ends were trimmed by 0 bases and 1 base, with 10 bases remaining between them. Germline V gene data show CDR1 as KGHSH and CDR2 as LQKENI. The CDR3 runs 16 residues.

The chain employs TRBV19 and TRBJ1-4, with 7 bases aligning to TRBD1. The V gene's germline CDR1 is LNHDA and CDR2 SQIVND (reference sequence). CDR3 length: 14 amino acids. Losses at the gene ends were 5 bases for V and 4 bases for J; bases not matched to a gene: 4. The DNA of the CDR3 is TGTGCCAGTAGTCTACAGGGGATTAATGAAAAACTGTTTTTT. Its translation: CASSLQGINEKLFF.

V and J are TRBV4-1 and TRBJ2-5; TRBD2 agrees at 7 bases. CDR3 length equals 18 residues. The J segment lost 1 base and the V segment lost 4 bases, leaving 15 bases of the junction unmatched. The germline gives CDR1 MGHRA, CDR2 YSYEKL. CDR3 sequence: CASSPNSMAGALQETQYF. CDR3 DNA sequence: TGCGCCAGCAGCCCCAACTCTATGGCGGGAGCGCTCCAAGAGACCCAGTACTTC.

The gene calls are TRBV25-1 and TRBJ1-2, with D uncertain. The V end was cut by 5 bases, the J end by 3 bases, with 7 bases between. Per germline, CDR1 MGHDK and CDR2 SYGVNS. The CDR3 has 12 residues. The CDR3 spells CASSPGDYGYTF. The CDR3 DNA is TGTGCCAGCAGTCCCGGGGACTATGGCTACACCTTC.

The chain uses TRBV2 and TRBJ1-1; 10 bases fit TRBD1. The CDR3 consists of 16 residues. The germline V gene encodes CDR1 SNHLY and CDR2 FYNNEI. The junction had 4 bases not matched to a gene; V was cut back by 2 bases and J by 1 base. The CDR3 nucleotides read TGTGCCAGCAGTGAAACCTGGGACAGGGGGAACACTGAAGCTTTCTTT. It is translated as CASSETWDRGNTEAFF.